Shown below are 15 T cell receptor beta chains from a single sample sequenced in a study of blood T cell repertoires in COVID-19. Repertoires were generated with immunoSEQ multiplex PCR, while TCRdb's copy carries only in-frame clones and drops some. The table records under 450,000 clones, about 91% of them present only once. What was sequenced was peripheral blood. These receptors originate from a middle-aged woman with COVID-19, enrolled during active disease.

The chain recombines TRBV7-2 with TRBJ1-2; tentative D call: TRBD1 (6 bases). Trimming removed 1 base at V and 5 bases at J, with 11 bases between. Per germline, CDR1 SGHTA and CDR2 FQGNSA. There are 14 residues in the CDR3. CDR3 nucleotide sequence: TGTGCCAGCAGCTTAGAAAGGGGGTTGTATGGCTACACCTTC. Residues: CASSLERGLYGYTF.

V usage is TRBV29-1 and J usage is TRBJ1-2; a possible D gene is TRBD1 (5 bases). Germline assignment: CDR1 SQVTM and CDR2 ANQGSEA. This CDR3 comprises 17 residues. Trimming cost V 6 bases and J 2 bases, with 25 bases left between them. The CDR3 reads CSVFTPAGLTANYGYTF. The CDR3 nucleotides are TGCAGCGTCTTTACGCCGGCAGGGCTAACAGCCAACTATGGCTACACCTTC.

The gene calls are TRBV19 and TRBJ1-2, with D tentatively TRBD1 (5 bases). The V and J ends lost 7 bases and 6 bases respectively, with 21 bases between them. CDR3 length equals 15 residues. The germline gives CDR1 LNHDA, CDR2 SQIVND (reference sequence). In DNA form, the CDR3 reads TGTGCCAGTACAATTTTGGGGGGGAGAATTAATGGCTACACCTTC. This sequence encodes CASTILGGRINGYTF.

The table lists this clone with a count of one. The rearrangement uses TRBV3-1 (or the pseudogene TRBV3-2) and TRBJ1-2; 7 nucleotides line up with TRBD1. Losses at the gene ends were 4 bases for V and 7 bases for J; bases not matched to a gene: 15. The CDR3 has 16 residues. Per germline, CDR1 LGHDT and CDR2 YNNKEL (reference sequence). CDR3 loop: CASSLQSGTVRFGYTF. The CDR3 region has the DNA TGTGCCAGCAGCCTTCAATCCGGGACAGTGAGGTTTGGCTACACCTTC.

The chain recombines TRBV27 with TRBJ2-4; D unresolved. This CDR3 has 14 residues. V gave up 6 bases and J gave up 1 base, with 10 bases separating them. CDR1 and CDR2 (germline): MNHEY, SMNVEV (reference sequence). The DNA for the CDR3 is TGTGCCAGCAGCACTCCAAACGCCAAAAACATTCAGTACTTC. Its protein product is CASSTPNAKNIQYF.

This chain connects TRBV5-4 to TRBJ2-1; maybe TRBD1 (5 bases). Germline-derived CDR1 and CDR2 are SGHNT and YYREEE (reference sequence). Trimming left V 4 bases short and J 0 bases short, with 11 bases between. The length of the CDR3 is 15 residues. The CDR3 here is CASSPGRSSYNEQFF. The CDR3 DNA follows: TGTGCCAGCAGCCCAGGGCGGAGCTCCTACAATGAGCAGTTCTTC.

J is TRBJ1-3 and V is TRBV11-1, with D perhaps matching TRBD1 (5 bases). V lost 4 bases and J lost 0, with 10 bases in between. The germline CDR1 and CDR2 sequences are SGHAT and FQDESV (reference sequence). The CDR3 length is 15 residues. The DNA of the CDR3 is TGTGCCAGCAGCTCCACAGGAAGCTCTGGAAACACCATATATTTT. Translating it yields CASSSTGSSGNTIYF.

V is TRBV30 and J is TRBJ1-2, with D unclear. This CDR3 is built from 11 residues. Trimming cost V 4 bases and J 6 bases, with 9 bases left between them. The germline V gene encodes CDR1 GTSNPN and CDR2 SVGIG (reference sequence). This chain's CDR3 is CAWTYANGYTF. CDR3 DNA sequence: TGTGCCTGGACATATGCGAATGGCTACACCTTC.

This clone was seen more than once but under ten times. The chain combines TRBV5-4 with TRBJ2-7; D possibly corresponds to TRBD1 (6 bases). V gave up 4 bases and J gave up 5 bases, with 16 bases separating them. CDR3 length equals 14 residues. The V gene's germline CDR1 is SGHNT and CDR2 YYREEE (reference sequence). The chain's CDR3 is CASSRPGPGDEQYF. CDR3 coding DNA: TGTGCCAGCAGCCGGCCGGGGCCAGGGGACGAGCAGTACTTC.

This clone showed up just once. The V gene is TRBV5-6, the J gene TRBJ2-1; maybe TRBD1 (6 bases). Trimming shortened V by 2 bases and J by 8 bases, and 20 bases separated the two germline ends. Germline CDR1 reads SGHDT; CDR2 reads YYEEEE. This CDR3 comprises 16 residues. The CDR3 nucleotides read TGTGCCAGCAGCTTAAGCTTGGAGACAGGCCCCCATGAGCAGTTCTTC. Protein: CASSLSLETGPHEQFF. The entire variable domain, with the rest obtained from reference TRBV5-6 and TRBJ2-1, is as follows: DAGVTQSPTHLIKTRGQQVTLRCSPKSGHDTVSWYQQALGQGPQFIFQYYEEEERQRGNFPDRFSGHQFPNYSSELNVNALLLGDSALYLCASSLSLETGPHEQFFGPGTRLTVL.

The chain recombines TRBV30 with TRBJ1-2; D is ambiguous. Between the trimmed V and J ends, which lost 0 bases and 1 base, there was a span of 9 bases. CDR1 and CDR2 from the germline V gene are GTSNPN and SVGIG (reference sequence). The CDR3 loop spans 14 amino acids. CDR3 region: CAWSVSRVNYGYTF. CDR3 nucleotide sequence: TGTGCCTGGAGTGTGTCGCGGGTTAACTATGGCTACACCTTC.

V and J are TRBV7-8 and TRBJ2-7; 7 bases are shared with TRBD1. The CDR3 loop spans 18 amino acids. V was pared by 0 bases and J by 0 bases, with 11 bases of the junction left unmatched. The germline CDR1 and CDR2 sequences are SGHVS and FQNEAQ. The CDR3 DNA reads TGTGCCAGCAGCTTAGCCGAACTGACAGGGCCAAGCTCCTACGAGCAGTACTTC. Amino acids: CASSLAELTGPSSYEQYF.

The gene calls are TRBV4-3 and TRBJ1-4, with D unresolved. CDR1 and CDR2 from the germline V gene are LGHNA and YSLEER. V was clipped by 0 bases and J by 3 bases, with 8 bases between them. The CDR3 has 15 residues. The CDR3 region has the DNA TGCGCCAGCAGCCAAGACGTCCAGTCTAATGAAAAACTGTTTTTT. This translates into CASSQDVQSNEKLFF.

CDR3 DNA: TGTGCCATCAGTGAGGGGGCCCTTGAAGCTTTCTTT. This translates into CAISEGALEAFF. The chain has TRBV10-3 and TRBJ1-1, with D perhaps TRBD1 (5 bases). CDR3 length equals 12 residues. Germline V gene data show CDR1 as ENHRY and CDR2 as SYGVKD. Trimming took off 2 bases at V and 7 bases at J, with 8 bases between the two ends.

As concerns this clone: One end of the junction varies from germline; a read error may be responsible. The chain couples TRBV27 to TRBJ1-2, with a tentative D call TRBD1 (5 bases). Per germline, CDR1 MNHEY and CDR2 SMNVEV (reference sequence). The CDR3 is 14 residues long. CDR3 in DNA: TGTGCCAGCAGTCTATCCGGGACTTTCTATGGCTACACCTTC. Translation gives CASSLSGTFYGYTF.